This T cell receptor beta chain was documented in a study of OX40 agonist ivuxolimab in advanced cancers. About the research overall: Partial responses were achieved by three patients, one with hepatocellular carcinoma and two with cutaneous melanoma. Study outcomes and limitations: In the expanded peripheral T cells, antigen specificity was never determined.

This clone was detected only once. Its antigen remains unidentified. V lost 6 bases to trimming and J lost 4 bases; unmatched junction nucleotides: 11. The CDR3 length is 16 residues. CDR1 is SGHAT and CDR2 is FQNNGV in the germline V gene. Profiled with immunoSEQ multiplex PCR; TCRdb holds only in-frame clones, not every one. The profile shows 55,000 to 75,000 clones, 80% of them singletons. Sample: CD4+ or CD8+ T cells sorted from blood, taken in a trial of the OX40 agonist ivuxolimab. The chain uses TRBV11-2 and TRBJ2-3; 9 bases are shared with TRBD1. This receptor was taken from an adult with an advanced solid tumor such as melanoma, head and neck, liver or kidney cancer. The CDR3 sequence is CASSSVTGGPADTQYF. In DNA, the CDR3 is TGTGCCAGCAGTTCCGTCACAGGGGGCCCCGCAGATACGCAGTATTTT.